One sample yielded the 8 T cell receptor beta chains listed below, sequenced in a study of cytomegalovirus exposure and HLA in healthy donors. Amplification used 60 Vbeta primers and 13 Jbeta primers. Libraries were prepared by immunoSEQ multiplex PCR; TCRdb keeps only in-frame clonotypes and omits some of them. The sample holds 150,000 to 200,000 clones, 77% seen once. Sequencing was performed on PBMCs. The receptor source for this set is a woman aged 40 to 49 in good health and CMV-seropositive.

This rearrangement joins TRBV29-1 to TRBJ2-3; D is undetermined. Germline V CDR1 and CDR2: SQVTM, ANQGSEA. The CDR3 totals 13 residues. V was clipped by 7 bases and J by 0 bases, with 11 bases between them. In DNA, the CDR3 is TGCAGCGCCTTAGTCTCTAGCACAGATACGCAGTATTTT. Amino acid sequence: CSALVSSTDTQYF.

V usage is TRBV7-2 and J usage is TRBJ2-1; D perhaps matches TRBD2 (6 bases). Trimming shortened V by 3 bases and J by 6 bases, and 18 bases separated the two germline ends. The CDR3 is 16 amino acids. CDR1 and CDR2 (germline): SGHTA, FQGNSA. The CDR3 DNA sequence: TGTGCCAGCAGCTTCTATCCTAGCGCCCTCGGCAATGAGCAGTTCTTC. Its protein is CASSFYPSALGNEQFF.

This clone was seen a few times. Here the CDR3 reads CASSLPRGTEAFF. Here the CDR3 DNA reads TGTGCCAGCAGCTTGCCCCGGGGGACTGAAGCTTTCTTT. The chain employs TRBV5-6 and TRBJ1-1; TRBD1 is a possible D gene (5 bases). CDR1 and CDR2 (germline): SGHDT, YYEEEE. CDR3 length equals 13 residues. V was shortened by 1 base and J by 5 bases, with 9 bases between the two germline ends.

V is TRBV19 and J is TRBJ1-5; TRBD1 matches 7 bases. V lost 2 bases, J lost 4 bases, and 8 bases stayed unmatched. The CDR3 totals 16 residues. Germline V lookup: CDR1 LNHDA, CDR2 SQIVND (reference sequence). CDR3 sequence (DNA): TGTGCCAGTAGTATACGGCAGGGGGTTGGAAATCAGCCCCAGCATTTT. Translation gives CASSIRQGVGNQPQHF.

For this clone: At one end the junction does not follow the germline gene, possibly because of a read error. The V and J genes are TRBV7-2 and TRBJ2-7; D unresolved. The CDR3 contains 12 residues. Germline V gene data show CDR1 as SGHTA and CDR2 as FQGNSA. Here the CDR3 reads CASRQDSSEQYF. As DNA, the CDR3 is TGTGCCAGCAGGCAGGATTCCTCCGAGCAGTACTTC.

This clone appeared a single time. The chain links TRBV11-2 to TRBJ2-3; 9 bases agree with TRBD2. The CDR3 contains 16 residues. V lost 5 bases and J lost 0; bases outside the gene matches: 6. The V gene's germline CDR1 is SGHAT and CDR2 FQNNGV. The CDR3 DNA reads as TGTGCCAGCAGCGTGACTAGCGGACTGAGCACAGATACGCAGTATTTT. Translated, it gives CASSVTSGLSTDTQYF.

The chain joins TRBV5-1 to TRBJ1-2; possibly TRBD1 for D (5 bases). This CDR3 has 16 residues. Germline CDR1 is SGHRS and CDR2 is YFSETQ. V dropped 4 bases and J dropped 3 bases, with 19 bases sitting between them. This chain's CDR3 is CASSVGDGGVHYGYTF. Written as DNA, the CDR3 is TGCGCCAGCAGCGTGGGGGACGGGGGAGTCCACTATGGCTACACCTTC. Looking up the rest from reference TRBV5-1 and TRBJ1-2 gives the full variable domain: KAGVTQTPRYLIKTRGQQVTLSCSPISGHRSVSWYQQTPGQGLQFLFEYFSETQRNKGNFPGRFSGRQFSNSRSEMNVSTLELGDSALYLCASSVGDGGVHYGYTFGSGTRLTVV.

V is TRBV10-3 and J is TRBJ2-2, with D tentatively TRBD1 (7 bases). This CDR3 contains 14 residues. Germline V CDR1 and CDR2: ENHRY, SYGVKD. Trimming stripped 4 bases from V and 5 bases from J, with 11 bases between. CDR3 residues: CAISAQGGTGELFF. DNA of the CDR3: TGTGCCATCAGTGCTCAGGGGGGAACCGGGGAGCTGTTTTTT.